This T cell receptor (beta chain) appears in the sequencing data of a study of cytomegalovirus exposure and HLA in healthy donors. PCR primers comprised 60 Vbeta and 13 Jbeta primers. Sequencing used immunoSEQ multiplex PCR; TCRdb keeps in-frame clones, though not all of them. The sample lists 72,000 or so clones, roughly four fifths seen once, with about 7.4% in the top ten. CDR1 is LNHDA and CDR2 is SQIVND in the germline V gene (reference sequence). V was trimmed by 0 bases and J by 5 bases, leaving 8 bases between them. This CDR3 has 13 amino acids. The origin of this receptor is a woman aged 25 to 39 in good health and CMV-seropositive. The sample taken for sequencing was PBMCs. The V call is TRBV19, the J call TRBJ2-7; TRBD1 might be the D (5 bases). The CDR3 loop is CASSIDRDDEQYF. For the CDR3, the DNA is TGTGCCAGTAGTATAGACAGGGATGACGAGCAGTACTTC.